This T cell receptor (beta chain) was observed in a study of cytomegalovirus exposure and HLA in healthy donors. PCR was performed using 60 Vbeta and 13 Jbeta primers. Only in-frame clones appear in the TCRdb table, and some are missing; sequencing was by immunoSEQ multiplex PCR. The table shows about 280,000 clones, with around 90% occurring only once. This CDR3 has 16 residues. The germline V gene has CDR1 MNHEY and CDR2 SMNVEV (reference sequence). The ends were cut back, 0 bases at V and 4 bases at J, with 16 bases in the middle. The sample comprised PBMCs. The chain links TRBV27 to TRBJ2-7; TRBD1 is a possible D gene (6 bases). The clonotype comes from a woman younger than 30 in good health and CMV-seronegative. CDR3 in amino acids: CASSLSSQGMWYEQYF. DNA of the CDR3: TGTGCCAGCAGTTTATCGTCCCAGGGGATGTGGTACGAGCAGTACTTC.